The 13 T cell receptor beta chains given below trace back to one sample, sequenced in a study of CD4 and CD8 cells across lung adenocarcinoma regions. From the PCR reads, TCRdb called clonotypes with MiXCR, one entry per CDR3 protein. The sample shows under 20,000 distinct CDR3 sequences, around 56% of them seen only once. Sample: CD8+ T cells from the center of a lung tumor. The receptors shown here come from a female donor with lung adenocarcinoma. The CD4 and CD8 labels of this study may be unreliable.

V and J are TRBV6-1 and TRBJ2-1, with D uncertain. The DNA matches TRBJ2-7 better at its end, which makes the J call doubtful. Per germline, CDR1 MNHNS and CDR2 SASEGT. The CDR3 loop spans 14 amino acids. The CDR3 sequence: CASSERHDMGEQYF. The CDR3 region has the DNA TGTGCCAGCAGTGAACGGCATGACATGGGGGAGCAGTACTTC.

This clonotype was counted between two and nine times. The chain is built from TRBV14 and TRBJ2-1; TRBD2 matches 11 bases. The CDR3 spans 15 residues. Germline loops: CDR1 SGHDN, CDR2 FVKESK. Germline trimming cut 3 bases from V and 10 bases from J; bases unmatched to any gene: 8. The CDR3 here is CASSHLAGGLWEQFF. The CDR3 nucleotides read TGTGCCAGCAGCCACTTAGCGGGAGGGCTCTGGGAGCAGTTCTTC.

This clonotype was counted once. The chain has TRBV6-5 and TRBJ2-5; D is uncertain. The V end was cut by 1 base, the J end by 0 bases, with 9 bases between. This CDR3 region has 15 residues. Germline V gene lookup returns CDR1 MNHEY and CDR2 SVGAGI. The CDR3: CASSYFGRHQETQYF. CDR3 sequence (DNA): TGTGCCAGCAGTTACTTCGGGCGGCACCAAGAGACCCAGTACTTC.

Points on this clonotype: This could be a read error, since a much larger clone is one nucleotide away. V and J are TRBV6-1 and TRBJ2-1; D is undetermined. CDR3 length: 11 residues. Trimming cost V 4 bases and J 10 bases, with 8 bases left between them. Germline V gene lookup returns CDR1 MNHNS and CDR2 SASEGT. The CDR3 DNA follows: TGTGCCAGCAGTGGTCTAGGCGAGCAGTTCTTC. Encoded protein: CASSGLGEQFF.

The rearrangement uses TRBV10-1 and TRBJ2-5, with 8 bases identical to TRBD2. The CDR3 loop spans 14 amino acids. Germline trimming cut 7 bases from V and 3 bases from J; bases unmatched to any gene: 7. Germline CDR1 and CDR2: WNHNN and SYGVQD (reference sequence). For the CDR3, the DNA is TGCGCCAGCATGAAGCGGGAGCTTAAAGAGACCCAGTACTTC. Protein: CASMKRELKETQYF.

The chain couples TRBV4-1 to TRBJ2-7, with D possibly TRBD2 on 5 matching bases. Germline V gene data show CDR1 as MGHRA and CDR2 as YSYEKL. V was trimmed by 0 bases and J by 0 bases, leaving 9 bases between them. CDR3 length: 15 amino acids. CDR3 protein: CASSQDFSDSYEQYF. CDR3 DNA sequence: TGCGCCAGCAGCCAAGATTTTAGCGACTCCTACGAGCAGTACTTC.

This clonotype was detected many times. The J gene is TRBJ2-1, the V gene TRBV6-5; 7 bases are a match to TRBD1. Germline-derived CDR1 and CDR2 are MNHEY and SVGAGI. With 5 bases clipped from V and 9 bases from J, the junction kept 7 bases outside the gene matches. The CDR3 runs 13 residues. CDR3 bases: TGTGCCAGCAGTCCTCGACAGGGCGGTGAGCAGTTCTTC. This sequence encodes CASSPRQGGEQFF.

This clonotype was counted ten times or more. CDR3 in amino acids: CASTPWGGAETQYF. CDR3 DNA: TGTGCCAGCACCCCCTGGGGGGGGGCCGAGACCCAGTACTTC. The chain recombines TRBV7-2 with TRBJ2-5, with a weak D call TRBD2 (7 bases). The germline V and J ends were trimmed by 7 bases and 5 bases, with 17 bases remaining between them. Per the germline V gene, CDR1 is SGHTA and CDR2 is FQGNSA. There are 14 residues in the CDR3.

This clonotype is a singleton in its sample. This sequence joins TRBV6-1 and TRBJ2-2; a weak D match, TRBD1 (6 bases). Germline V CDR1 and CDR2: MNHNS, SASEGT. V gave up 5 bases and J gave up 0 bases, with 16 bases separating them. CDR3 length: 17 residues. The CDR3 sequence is CASSTHRDTTNTGELFF. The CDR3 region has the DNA TGTGCCAGCAGTACCCACCGGGACACCACGAACACCGGGGAGCTGTTTTTT.

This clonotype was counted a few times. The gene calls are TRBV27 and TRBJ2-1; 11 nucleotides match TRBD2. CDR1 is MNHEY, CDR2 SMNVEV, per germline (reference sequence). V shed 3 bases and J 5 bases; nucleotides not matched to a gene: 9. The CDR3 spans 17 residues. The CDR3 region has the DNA TGTGCCAGCAGTTTTGGTAGTGGACTAGCGGGCCACAATGAGCAGTTCTTC. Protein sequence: CASSFGSGLAGHNEQFF.

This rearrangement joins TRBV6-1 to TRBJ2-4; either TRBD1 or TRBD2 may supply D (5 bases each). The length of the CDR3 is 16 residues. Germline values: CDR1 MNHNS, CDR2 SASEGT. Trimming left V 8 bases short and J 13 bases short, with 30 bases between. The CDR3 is CASRESGQGAKDTQYF. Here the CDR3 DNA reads TGTGCCAGCCGCGAATCTGGGCAGGGAGCCAAAGACACGCAGTACTTC.

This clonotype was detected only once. The CDR3 sequence is CASSLTGEADTQYF. The CDR3 DNA sequence: TGTGCCAGCAGCCTAACAGGTGAGGCAGATACGCAGTATTTT. V is TRBV6-1 and J is TRBJ2-3, with D possibly being TRBD1 (5 bases). CDR1 MNHNS and CDR2 SASEGT come from the germline V gene. The CDR3 is made up of 14 amino acids. Trimming removed 6 bases from V and 4 bases from J, with 14 bases in between.

The CDR3 DNA sequence: TGCGCCAGCAGCCAAGATCGAGGGGGGAGAACAGATACGCAGTATTTT. Translating it yields CASSQDRGGRTDTQYF. J is TRBJ2-3 and V is TRBV4-1; D possibly matches TRBD1 or TRBD2 (6 bases each). V lost 0 bases and J lost 3, with 13 bases in between. This CDR3 is 16 amino acids long. Looked up from germline, CDR1 is MGHRA and CDR2 is YSYEKL.